These 27 T cell receptor beta chains were sequenced from one sample in a study of technical replicates of blood from a handful of donors. Profiled with immunoSEQ multiplex PCR; TCRdb holds only in-frame clones, not every one. Seen here are tens of thousands of clones, 95% to 97% observed once, and the top ten hold approximately 0.3%. Input material: T cells isolated from PBMCs. The receptors here all came from a human donor in good health.

V is TRBV7-6 and J is TRBJ1-2; TRBD1 agrees at 9 bases. The CDR3 spans 16 residues. Germline trimming cut 8 bases from V and 8 bases from J; bases unmatched to any gene: 18. From germline, CDR1 is SGHVS and CDR2 FNYEAQ. The CDR3, as DNA: TGTGCCAGCGAGAAGATTGGGACAGGGCGTTCATCGGGCTACACCTTC. As protein: CASEKIGTGRSSGYTF.

The chain recombines TRBV7-3 with TRBJ1-2; D gene ambiguous. The CDR3 spans 16 residues. In germline, CDR1 is SGHTA, CDR2 FQGTGA. The V gene lost 5 bases and the J gene lost 2 bases, with 18 bases spanning the gap. Written as DNA, the CDR3 is TGTGCCAGCAGCCCCGGCGCGGCGACTTACAACTATGGCTACACCTTC. Its translation is CASSPGAATYNYGYTF.

V usage is TRBV19 and J usage is TRBJ2-1, with unresolved D. There are 13 residues in the CDR3. V was shortened by 3 bases and J by 3 bases, with 6 bases between the two germline ends. Germline V gene lookup returns CDR1 LNHDA and CDR2 SQIVND (reference sequence). DNA for the CDR3: TGTGCCAGTAGTATTTCTATCTACAATGAGCAGTTCTTC. Protein sequence: CASSISIYNEQFF.

The chain joins TRBV4-1 to TRBJ1-5; TRBD1 might be the D (6 bases). The V gene's germline CDR1 is MGHRA and CDR2 YSYEKL. The CDR3 has 16 residues. The V end lost 1 base, the J end lost 2 bases, and 12 bases lay between the germline ends. Written as DNA, the CDR3 is TGCGCCAGCAGCCAAGGACAGGCATTCGGCAATCAGCCCCAGCATTTT. Translating gives CASSQGQAFGNQPQHF.

The chain carries TRBV30 and TRBJ2-1; no clear D. This CDR3 has 14 amino acids. Trimming stripped 2 bases from V and 10 bases from J, with 18 bases between. The germline CDR1 and CDR2 sequences are GTSNPN and SVGIG (reference sequence). The DNA of the CDR3 is TGTGCCTGGAGTCCTACGGTAGCCCAAATAGAGCAGTTCTTC. Its protein is CAWSPTVAQIEQFF. Supplemented by reference TRBV30 and TRBJ2-1, the full variable domain reads SQTIHQWPATLVQPVGSPLSLECTVEGTSNPNLYWYRQAAGRGLQLLFYSVGIGQISSEVPQNLSASRPQDRQFILSSKKLLLSDSGFYLCAWSPTVAQIEQFFGPGTRLTVL.

V and J are TRBV19 and TRBJ2-1; D is ambiguous. The CDR3 has 15 residues. Germline lookup yields CDR1 LNHDA and CDR2 SQIVND (reference sequence). V dropped 0 bases and J dropped 9 bases, with 15 bases sitting between them. The CDR3 here is CASSIDHALRAEQFF. CDR3 DNA: TGTGCCAGTAGTATAGATCATGCTTTACGAGCTGAGCAGTTCTTC.

The J gene is TRBJ1-2, the V gene TRBV7-3; 8 nucleotides match TRBD1. V gave up 2 bases and J gave up 7 bases; unmatched junction bases: 6. Germline CDR1 reads SGHTA; CDR2 reads FQGTGA. The length of the CDR3 is 14 residues. DNA of the CDR3: TGTGCCAGCAGCTTACTTCGGACAGGGAGTGGCTACACCTTC. It yields the protein CASSLLRTGSGYTF.

The chain carries TRBV10-3 and TRBJ2-5; the D gene is possibly TRBD1 (5 bases). Trimming took 3 bases from V and 5 from J, leaving 7 bases between them. CDR1 is ENHRY and CDR2 is SYGVKD in the germline V gene. The CDR3 runs to 12 residues. The chain's CDR3 is CAISEKGETQYF. The CDR3 region has the DNA TGTGCCATCAGTGAAAAGGGGGAGACCCAGTACTTC.

This chain joins TRBV2 and TRBJ2-1; D is undetermined. This CDR3 comprises 13 residues. Deletions cut 7 bases from V and 8 bases from J, with 15 bases between. In germline, CDR1 is SNHLY, CDR2 FYNNEI. The CDR3 DNA is TGTGCCAGCACCCTAGGAATGTTCGATGAGCAGTTCTTC. It encodes CASTLGMFDEQFF.

The chain recombines TRBV28 with TRBJ1-5, with TRBD1 matching over 8 bases. The germline gives CDR1 MDHEN, CDR2 SYDVKM. This CDR3 is 15 amino acids long. The V gene end was trimmed by 3 bases and the J gene end by 6 bases; junction bases not matched to a gene: 7. CDR3 nucleotides: TGTGCCAGCAGTTTTTATAGGACAGGGACTCAGCCCCAGCATTTT. Its translation is CASSFYRTGTQPQHF.

The rearrangement joins TRBV10-2 to TRBJ2-5; 8 bases agree with TRBD2. V lost 2 bases and J lost 1; bases outside the gene matches: 6. Germline values: CDR1 WSHSY, CDR2 SAAADI. The CDR3 sequence is 16 residues long. The CDR3 is CASSEGIAGIQETQYF. The CDR3 region has the DNA TGCGCCAGCAGTGAGGGGATAGCGGGGATCCAAGAGACCCAGTACTTC.

The rearrangement uses TRBV9 and TRBJ1-5; D ambiguous. The CDR3 is 15 residues long. Trimming cost V 0 bases and J 2 bases, with 9 bases left between them. The germline CDR1 and CDR2 sequences are SGDLS and YYNGEE. CDR3 nucleotides: TGTGCCAGCAGCGTAGGAGCGGGCGGCAATCAGCCCCAGCATTTT. Translating gives CASSVGAGGNQPQHF.

This chain uses TRBV7-9 with TRBJ1-5, with unresolved D. Trimming took 3 bases from V and 2 from J, leaving 17 bases between them. The CDR3 spans 17 residues. Germline CDR1 SEHNR, CDR2 FQNEAQ (reference sequence). CDR3 amino acids: CASSFGKAGDRNQPQHF. The CDR3 DNA is TGTGCCAGCAGCTTTGGCAAGGCGGGTGATCGCAATCAGCCCCAGCATTTT.

The CDR3 nucleotides read TGTGCCAGCAGCTTGTATCCTAGTACCCTTTACGAGCAGTACTTC. As protein: CASSLYPSTLYEQYF. The chain employs TRBV5-4 and TRBJ2-7; D remains unclear. This CDR3 contains 15 residues. V was pared by 1 base and J by 4 bases, with 15 bases between. The germline CDR1 and CDR2 sequences are SGHNT and YYREEE (reference sequence).

The CDR3 bases are TGTGCCATCAGTGAGGGGGGAGGCTCCTACGAGCAGTACTTC. Translating gives CAISEGGGSYEQYF. The chain uses TRBV10-3 and TRBJ2-7, with D tentatively TRBD2 (6 bases). Germline-derived CDR1 and CDR2 are ENHRY and SYGVKD. Trimming removed 2 bases at V and 0 bases at J, with 8 bases between. This CDR3 has 14 residues.

This clone was seen just once. The chain carries TRBV19 and TRBJ1-2, with 9 bases aligning to TRBD1. CDR3 length equals 15 residues. Germline trimming cut 6 bases from V and 7 bases from J; bases unmatched to any gene: 12. Germline CDR1 is LNHDA and CDR2 is SQIVND (reference sequence). CDR3 bases: TGTGCCAGTAGAGACCGGGACAGGGTTAAGGTTGGCTACACCTTC. This codes for CASRDRDRVKVGYTF.

The gene calls are TRBV28 and TRBJ2-7, with 9 bases lining up with TRBD2. V lost 6 bases and J lost 2; bases outside the gene matches: 8. Germline V gene sequence: CDR1 MDHEN, CDR2 SYDVKM. This CDR3 is built from 15 residues. For the CDR3, the DNA is TGTGCCAGCAGCCAGGAGACTAGCGGTCCCTACGAGCAGTACTTC. Amino acid sequence: CASSQETSGPYEQYF.

This clone was observed a single time. The gene calls are TRBV4-2 and TRBJ1-3; no firm D call. The ends were cut back, 1 base at V and 0 bases at J, with 7 bases in the middle. Germline assignment: CDR1 LGHNA and CDR2 YNFKEQ. This CDR3 has 15 residues. The CDR3 here is CASSQVSFSGNTIYF. Here the CDR3 DNA reads TGTGCCAGCAGCCAAGTTTCGTTCTCTGGAAACACCATATATTTT.

V and J are TRBV27 and TRBJ1-5; the D is unclear. Germline CDR1 MNHEY, CDR2 SMNVEV (reference sequence). CDR3 length: 14 residues. With 2 bases removed from V and 6 bases from J, the gap between germline ends came to 11 bases. The CDR3 DNA follows: TGTGCCAGCAGTTTAGACGTAAGCGGTCAGCCCCAGCATTTT. It encodes CASSLDVSGQPQHF.

This chain links TRBV6-1 with TRBJ2-5; D ambiguous. The CDR3 length is 16 residues. Germline-derived CDR1 and CDR2 are MNHNS and SASEGT. V lost 0 bases, J lost 2 bases, and 13 bases lay in between. The CDR3 region is CASSEAHTEEQETQYF. CDR3 nucleotide sequence: TGTGCCAGCAGTGAAGCGCACACTGAGGAGCAAGAGACCCAGTACTTC.

This rearrangement joins TRBV15 to TRBJ1-2; 7 bases are shared with TRBD1. CDR1 and CDR2 (germline): LNHNV, YYDKDF (reference sequence). This CDR3 is 13 amino acids long. V lost 4 bases, J lost 4 bases, and 3 bases stayed unmatched. The CDR3 region has the DNA TGTGCCACCAGCAAGGGACAGATCTATGGCTACACCTTC. Its protein is CATSKGQIYGYTF.

The rearrangement uses TRBV19 and TRBJ1-5; TRBD1 agrees at 8 bases. J was trimmed by 6 bases and V by 4 bases; bases with no gene match: 2. The CDR3 contains 13 residues. Germline CDR1 reads LNHDA; CDR2 reads SQIVND (reference sequence). CDR3 sequence (DNA): TGTGCCAGTAGTAGAACAGGGGGTCAGCCCCAGCATTTT. It translates to CASSRTGGQPQHF. Filled out from reference TRBV19 and TRBJ1-5, the complete variable domain reads DGGITQSPKYLFRKEGQNVTLSCEQNLNHDAMYWYRQDPGQGLRLIYYSQIVNDFQKGDIAEGYSVSREKKESFPLTVTSAQKNPTAFYLCASSRTGGQPQHFGDGTRLSIL.

J is TRBJ1-5 and V is TRBV4-1; 8 positions agree with TRBD1. Germline lookup yields CDR1 MGHRA and CDR2 YSYEKL. The trim removed 4 bases at V and 8 bases at J, leaving 7 bases unmatched. This CDR3 region has 14 residues. CDR3 residues: CASSPQGAIEPQHF. As DNA, the CDR3 is TGCGCCAGCAGCCCTCAGGGGGCTATAGAGCCCCAGCATTTT.

This clone was seen once. The chain joins TRBV19 to TRBJ2-5; TRBD1 is a possible D gene (6 bases). Trimming stripped 3 bases from V and 3 bases from J, with 8 bases between. Looked up from germline, CDR1 is LNHDA and CDR2 is SQIVND (reference sequence). The CDR3 contains 13 residues. CDR3 in DNA: TGTGCCAGTAGTATTAACAGGGAAGAGACCCAGTACTTC. This gives the protein CASSINREETQYF.

This clone is a singleton in its sample. The chain combines TRBV18 with TRBJ1-5; D not certain. Trimming took off 1 base at V and 0 bases at J, with 10 bases between the two ends. The germline V gene has CDR1 KGHSH and CDR2 LQKENI. This CDR3 region has 16 residues. CDR3 DNA sequence: TGTGCCAGCTCACCACAGGAGGCGTATAGCAATCAGCCCCAGCATTTT. Amino acids: CASSPQEAYSNQPQHF.

The rearrangement uses TRBV19 and TRBJ2-2, with 7 bases lining up with TRBD1. The ends lost 10 bases at V and 6 bases at J; junction bases unmatched: 8. Germline loops: CDR1 LNHDA, CDR2 SQIVND (reference sequence). This CDR3 has 13 residues. DNA of the CDR3: TGTGCCACGAAATATCAGGGGGCCGGGGAGCTGTTTTTT. Its translation is CATKYQGAGELFF.

The CDR3, as DNA: TGTGCCAGTACCCTCGGTAGCCACAATCAGCCCCAGCATTTT. Its translation is CASTLGSHNQPQHF. The V gene is TRBV19, the J gene TRBJ1-5; D unclear. The V gene's germline CDR1 is LNHDA and CDR2 SQIVND (reference sequence). The ends were cut back, 7 bases at V and 3 bases at J, with 13 bases in the middle. This CDR3 has 14 amino acids.